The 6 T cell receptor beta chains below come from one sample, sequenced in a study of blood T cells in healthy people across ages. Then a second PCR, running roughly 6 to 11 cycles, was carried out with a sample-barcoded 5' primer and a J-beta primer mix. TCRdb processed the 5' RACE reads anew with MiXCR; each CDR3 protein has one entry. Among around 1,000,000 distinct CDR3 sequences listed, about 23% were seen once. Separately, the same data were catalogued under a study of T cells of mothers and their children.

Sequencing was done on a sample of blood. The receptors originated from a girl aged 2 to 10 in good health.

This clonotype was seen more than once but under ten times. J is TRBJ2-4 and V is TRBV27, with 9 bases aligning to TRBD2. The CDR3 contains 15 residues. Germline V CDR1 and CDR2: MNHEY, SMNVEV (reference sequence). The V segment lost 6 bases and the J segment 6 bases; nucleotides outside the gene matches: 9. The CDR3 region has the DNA TGTGCCAGCAGACCAACAGCGGGGGGATTAAACATTCAGTACTTC. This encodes CASRPTAGGLNIQYF.

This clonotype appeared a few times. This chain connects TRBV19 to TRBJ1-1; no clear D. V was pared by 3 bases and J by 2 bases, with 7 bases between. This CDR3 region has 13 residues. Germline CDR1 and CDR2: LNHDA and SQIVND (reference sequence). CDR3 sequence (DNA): TGTGCCAGTAGTATGTTAGTAAACACTGAAGCTTTCTTT. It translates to CASSMLVNTEAFF.

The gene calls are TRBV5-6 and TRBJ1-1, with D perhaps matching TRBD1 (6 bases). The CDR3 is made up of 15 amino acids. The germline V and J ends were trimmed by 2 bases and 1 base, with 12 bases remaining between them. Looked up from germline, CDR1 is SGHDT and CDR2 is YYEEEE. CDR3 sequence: CASSFLGQPNTEAFF. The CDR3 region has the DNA TGTGCCAGCAGCTTCTTGGGACAACCGAACACTGAAGCTTTCTTT.

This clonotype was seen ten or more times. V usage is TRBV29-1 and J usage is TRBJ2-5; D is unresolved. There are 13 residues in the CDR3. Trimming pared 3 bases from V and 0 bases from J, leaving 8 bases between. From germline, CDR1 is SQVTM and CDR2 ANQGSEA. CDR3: CSVDGRYQETQYF. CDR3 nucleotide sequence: TGCAGCGTTGATGGCAGGTACCAAGAGACCCAGTACTTC.

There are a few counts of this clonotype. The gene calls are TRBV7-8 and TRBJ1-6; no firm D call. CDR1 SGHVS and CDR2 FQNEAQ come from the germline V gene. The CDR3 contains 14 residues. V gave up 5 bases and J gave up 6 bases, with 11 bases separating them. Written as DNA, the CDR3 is TGTGCCAGCAGCATCAAGGAGACTAATTCACCCCTCCACTTT. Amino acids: CASSIKETNSPLHF.

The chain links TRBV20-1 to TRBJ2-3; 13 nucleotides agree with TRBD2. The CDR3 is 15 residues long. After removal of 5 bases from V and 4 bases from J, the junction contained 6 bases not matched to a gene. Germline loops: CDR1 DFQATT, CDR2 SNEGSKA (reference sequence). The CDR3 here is CSAGGTSGISDTQYF. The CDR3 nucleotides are TGCAGTGCTGGAGGGACTAGCGGGATCTCAGATACGCAGTATTTT.